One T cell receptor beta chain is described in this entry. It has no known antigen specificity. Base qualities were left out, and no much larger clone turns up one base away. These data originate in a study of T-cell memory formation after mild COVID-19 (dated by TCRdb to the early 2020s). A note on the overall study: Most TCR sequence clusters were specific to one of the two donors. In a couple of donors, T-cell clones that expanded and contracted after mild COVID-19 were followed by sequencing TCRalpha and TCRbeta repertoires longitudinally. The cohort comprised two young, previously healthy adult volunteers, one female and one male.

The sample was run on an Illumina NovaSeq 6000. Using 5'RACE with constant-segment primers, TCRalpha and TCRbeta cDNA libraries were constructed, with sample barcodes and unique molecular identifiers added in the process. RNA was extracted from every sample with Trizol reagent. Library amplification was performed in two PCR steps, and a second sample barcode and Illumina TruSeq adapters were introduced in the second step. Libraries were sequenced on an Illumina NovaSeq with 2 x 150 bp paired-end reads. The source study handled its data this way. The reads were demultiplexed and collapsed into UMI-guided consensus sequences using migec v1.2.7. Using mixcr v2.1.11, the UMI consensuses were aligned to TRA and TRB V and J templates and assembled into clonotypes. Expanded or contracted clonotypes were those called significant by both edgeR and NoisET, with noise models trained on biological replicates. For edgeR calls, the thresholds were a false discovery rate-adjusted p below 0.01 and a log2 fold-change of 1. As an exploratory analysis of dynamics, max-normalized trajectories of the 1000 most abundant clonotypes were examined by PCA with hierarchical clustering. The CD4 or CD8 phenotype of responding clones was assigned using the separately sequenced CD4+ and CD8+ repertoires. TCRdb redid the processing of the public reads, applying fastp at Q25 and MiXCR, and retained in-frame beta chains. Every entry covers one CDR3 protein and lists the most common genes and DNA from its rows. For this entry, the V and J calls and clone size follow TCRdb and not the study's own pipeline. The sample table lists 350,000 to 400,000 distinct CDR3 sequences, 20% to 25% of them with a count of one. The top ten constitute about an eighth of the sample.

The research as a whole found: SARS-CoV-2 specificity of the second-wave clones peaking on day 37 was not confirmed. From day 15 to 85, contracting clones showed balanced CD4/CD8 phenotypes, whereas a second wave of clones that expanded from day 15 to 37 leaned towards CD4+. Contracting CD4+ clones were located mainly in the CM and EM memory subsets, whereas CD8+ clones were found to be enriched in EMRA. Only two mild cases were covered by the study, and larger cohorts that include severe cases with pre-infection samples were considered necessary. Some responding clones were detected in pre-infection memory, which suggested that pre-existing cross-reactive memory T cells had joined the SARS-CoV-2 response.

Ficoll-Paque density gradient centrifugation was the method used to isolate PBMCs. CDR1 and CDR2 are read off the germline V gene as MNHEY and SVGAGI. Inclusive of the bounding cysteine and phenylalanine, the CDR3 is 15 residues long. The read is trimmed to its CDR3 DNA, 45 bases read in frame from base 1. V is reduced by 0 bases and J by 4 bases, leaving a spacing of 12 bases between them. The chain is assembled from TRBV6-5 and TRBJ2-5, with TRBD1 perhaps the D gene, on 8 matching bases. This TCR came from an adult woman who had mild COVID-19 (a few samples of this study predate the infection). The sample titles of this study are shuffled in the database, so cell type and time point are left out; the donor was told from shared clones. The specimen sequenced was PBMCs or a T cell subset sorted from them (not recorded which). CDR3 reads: CASSYSTGGAETQYF. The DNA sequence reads TGTGCCAGCAGTTACTCCACAGGGGGGGCAGAGACCCAGTACTTC.